A single sample gave rise to the 18 T cell receptor beta chains below, sequenced in a study of blood T cell repertoires in COVID-19. Only in-frame clones appear in the TCRdb table, and some are missing; sequencing was by immunoSEQ multiplex PCR. There are under 400,000 clones in the sample; just over 85% occur only once, and roughly 4.2% lies in the top ten. The specimen sequenced was PBMCs or T cells enriched from blood (not recorded which). These receptors originate from a woman in her thirties or forties with acute COVID-19.

This rearrangement joins TRBV18 to TRBJ1-1; D is possibly TRBD1 (6 bases). V lost 5 bases, J lost 1 base, and 8 bases lay in between. Germline values: CDR1 KGHSH, CDR2 LQKENI. CDR3 length: 13 amino acids. The CDR3 loop reads CASSGTPNTEAFF. The DNA for the CDR3 is TGTGCCAGCTCAGGGACACCGAACACTGAAGCTTTCTTT.

The rearrangement links TRBV28 to TRBJ1-2, with D maybe TRBD1 (6 bases). Germline lookup yields CDR1 MDHEN and CDR2 SYDVKM. The germline V and J ends were trimmed by 5 bases and 4 bases, with 14 bases remaining between them. The CDR3 spans 14 residues. CDR3 bases: TGTGCCAGCAGTCCCCGGACAGACTTCTATGGCTACACCTTC. It specifies CASSPRTDFYGYTF.

This clone was counted a single time. The chain carries TRBV5-5 and TRBJ1-6, with 11 bases matching TRBD1. The J segment lost 7 bases and the V segment lost 0 bases, leaving 3 bases of the junction unmatched. The germline V gene has CDR1 SGHKS and CDR2 YYEKEE (reference sequence). This CDR3 contains 16 residues. CDR3 nucleotide sequence: TGTGCCAGCAGCTTGGTCGGACAGGGGGCGAATTCACCCCTCCACTTT. The encoded protein is CASSLVGQGANSPLHF.

This chain links TRBV5-1 with TRBJ2-7; D not resolved. This CDR3 region has 13 residues. The V gene's germline CDR1 is SGHRS and CDR2 YFSETQ. V lost 0 bases, J lost 3 bases, and 7 bases lay in between. The CDR3 loop is CASSLAEFYEQYF. The CDR3 DNA reads as TGCGCCAGCAGCTTGGCGGAGTTCTACGAGCAGTACTTC.

This clone was counted only a few times. This chain connects TRBV16 to TRBJ1-5; the match to TRBD1 covers 9 bases. The CDR3 is made up of 16 amino acids. V lost 2 bases and J lost 7; bases outside the gene matches: 9. Germline V gene sequence: CDR1 KGHSY, CDR2 FQNENV. The CDR3: CASSQKRGQGGQPQHF. The CDR3 DNA reads as TGTGCCAGCAGCCAAAAGAGGGGACAGGGAGGGCAGCCCCAGCATTTT.

The rearrangement uses TRBV5-4 and TRBJ1-2, with 9 nucleotides matching TRBD1. Germline trimming cut 4 bases from V and 3 bases from J; bases unmatched to any gene: 4. Looked up from germline, CDR1 is SGHNT and CDR2 is YYREEE (reference sequence). The CDR3 covers 14 residues. The CDR3 sequence is CASSGGQGHYGYTF. In DNA, the CDR3 is TGTGCCAGCAGCGGGGGACAGGGCCACTATGGCTACACCTTC.

The chain has TRBV5-4 and TRBJ2-7, with 7 bases lining up with TRBD1. V lost 0 bases to trimming and J lost 5 bases; unmatched junction nucleotides: 2. Germline lookup yields CDR1 SGHNT and CDR2 YYREEE (reference sequence). There are 13 residues in the CDR3. In DNA form, the CDR3 reads TGTGCCAGCAGCTTGGGACAGGGTAACGAGCAGTACTTC. Its protein product is CASSLGQGNEQYF.

The chain employs TRBV3-1 (or the pseudogene TRBV3-2) and TRBJ2-7; 9 nucleotides line up with TRBD1. The CDR3 spans 14 residues. Germline V gene lookup returns CDR1 LGHDT and CDR2 YNNKEL (reference sequence). The junction had 8 bases not matched to a gene; V was cut back by 5 bases and J by 6 bases. The CDR3 is CASSFGQGIGEQYF. The CDR3 DNA reads as TGTGCCAGCAGCTTTGGACAGGGGATCGGCGAGCAGTACTTC.

A note on this clone: The DNA is omitted, as the CDR3 cannot be located on it reliably, and the CDR3 follows TCRdb's listing. The gene calls are TRBV28 and TRBJ2-3; TRBD1 is taken as the D call from the table, unchecked against the DNA. The CDR3 is 15 residues long, ends included. Germline assignment: CDR1 MDHEN and CDR2 SYDVKM. The CDR3 sequence is CASSSSDRVNDTQYF.

This rearrangement joins TRBV5-6 to TRBJ2-2; 10 positions match TRBD1. There are 16 residues in the CDR3. V dropped 0 bases and J dropped 6; count of bases not matched to a gene: 5. Germline assignment: CDR1 SGHDT and CDR2 YYEEEE. The CDR3 spells CASSLVGQGFAGELFF. In nucleotides, the CDR3 is TGTGCCAGCAGCTTGGTGGGACAGGGGTTTGCCGGGGAGCTGTTTTTT.

V is TRBV12-3 or TRBV12-4 and J is TRBJ2-7, with 7 nucleotides matching TRBD1. The CDR3 has 13 amino acids. After removal of 4 bases from V and 4 bases from J, the junction contained 4 bases not matched to a gene. CDR3: CASSSGTVYEQYF. CDR3 DNA sequence: TGTGCCAGCAGTTCCGGGACAGTGTACGAGCAGTACTTC.

The chain has TRBV9 and TRBJ1-3; D not resolved. There are 17 residues in the CDR3. The germline V gene has CDR1 SGDLS and CDR2 YYNGEE. The V end was cut by 0 bases, the J end by 0 bases, with 13 bases between. CDR3 amino acids: CASSVEYRVDSGNTIYF. The CDR3 bases are TGTGCCAGCAGCGTAGAATATCGCGTCGACTCTGGAAACACCATATATTTT.

As concerns this clone: The same CDR3 arises from other DNA sequences in this sample as well. The J gene is TRBJ2-7, the V gene TRBV6-5, with 9 bases aligning to TRBD1. Trimming removed 6 bases from V and 2 bases from J; junction bases left unmatched: 8. There are 15 residues in the CDR3. CDR1 and CDR2 from the germline V gene are MNHEY and SVGAGI. CDR3 DNA sequence: TGTGCCAGCAGGCCCCCCGGGACAGGGACCTACGAGCAGTACTTC. Protein: CASRPPGTGTYEQYF.

This rearrangement joins TRBV5-1 to TRBJ2-2, with TRBD1 matching 9 bases. The CDR3 totals 15 residues. Germline loops: CDR1 SGHRS, CDR2 YFSETQ. Trimming at V came to 4 bases and at J to 5 bases, leaving 6 bases not matched to a gene. CDR3 sequence (DNA): TGCGCCAGCAGCCCAGGACAGGGGTTGACCGGGGAGCTGTTTTTT. This translates into CASSPGQGLTGELFF.

On this clone: This sample also contains other DNA sequences that code for the same CDR3. V and J are TRBV28 and TRBJ2-1; 9 nucleotides match TRBD2. Trimming at V came to 3 bases and at J to 3 bases, leaving 0 bases not matched to a gene. The length of the CDR3 is 14 residues. Germline lookup yields CDR1 MDHEN and CDR2 SYDVKM. The chain's CDR3 is CASSLTSGYNEQFF. CDR3 DNA sequence: TGTGCCAGCAGTTTGACTAGCGGCTACAATGAGCAGTTCTTC.

V and J are TRBV10-2 and TRBJ2-7, with a weak D call TRBD2 (6 bases). Germline CDR1 and CDR2: WSHSY and SAAADI. V was trimmed by 5 bases and J by 0 bases, leaving 17 bases between them. There are 16 residues in the CDR3. The CDR3 is CASSLSGTENSYEQYF. The CDR3 DNA sequence: TGCGCCAGCAGTTTGTCCGGGACTGAGAACTCCTACGAGCAGTACTTC.

The V and J genes are TRBV6-5 and TRBJ1-5; 7 bases fit TRBD1. With 6 bases clipped from V and 3 bases from J, the junction kept 5 bases outside the gene matches. Germline CDR1 reads MNHEY; CDR2 reads SVGAGI. The CDR3 consists of 14 residues. The chain's CDR3 is CASRLGQANQPQHF. The CDR3, as DNA: TGTGCCAGCAGGCTAGGACAGGCCAATCAGCCCCAGCATTTT.

The CDR3 DNA follows: TGTGCCAGCAACCGGGAGAACTATGGCTACACCTTC. It translates to CASNRENYGYTF. This chain uses TRBV9 with TRBJ1-2; no clear D. Trimming shortened V by 6 bases and J by 2 bases, and 8 bases separated the two germline ends. Germline values: CDR1 SGDLS, CDR2 YYNGEE. This CDR3 contains 12 residues.